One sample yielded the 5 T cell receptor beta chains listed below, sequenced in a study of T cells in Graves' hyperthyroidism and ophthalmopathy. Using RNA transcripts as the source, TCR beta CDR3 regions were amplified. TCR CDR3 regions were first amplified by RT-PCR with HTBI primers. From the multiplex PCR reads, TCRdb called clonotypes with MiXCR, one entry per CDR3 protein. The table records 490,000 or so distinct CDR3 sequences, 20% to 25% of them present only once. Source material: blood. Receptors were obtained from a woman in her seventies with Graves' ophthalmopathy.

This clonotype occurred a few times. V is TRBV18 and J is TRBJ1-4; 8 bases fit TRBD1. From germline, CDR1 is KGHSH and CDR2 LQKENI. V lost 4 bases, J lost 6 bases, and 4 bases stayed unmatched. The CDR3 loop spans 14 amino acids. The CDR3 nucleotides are TGTGCCAGCTCACGGACAGGGTGGGATGAAAAACTGTTTTTT. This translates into CASSRTGWDEKLFF. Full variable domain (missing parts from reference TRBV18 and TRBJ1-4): NAGVMQNPRHLVRRRGQEARLRCSPMKGHSHVYWYRQLPEEGLKFMVYLQKENIIDESGMPKERFSAEFPKEGPSILRIQQVVRGDSAAYFCASSRTGWDEKLFFGSGTQLSVL.

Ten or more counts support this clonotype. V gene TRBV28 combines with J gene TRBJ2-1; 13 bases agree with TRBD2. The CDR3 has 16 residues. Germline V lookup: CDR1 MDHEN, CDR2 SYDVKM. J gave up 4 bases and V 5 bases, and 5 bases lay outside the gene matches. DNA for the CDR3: TGTGCCAGCAGTGCGGGACTAGCGGGACTATACAATGAGCAGTTCTTC. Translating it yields CASSAGLAGLYNEQFF.

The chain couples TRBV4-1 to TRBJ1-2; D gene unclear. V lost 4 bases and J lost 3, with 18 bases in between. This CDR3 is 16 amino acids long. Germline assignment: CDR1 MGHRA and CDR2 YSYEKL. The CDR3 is CASSPADMNWDYGYTF. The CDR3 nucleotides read TGCGCCAGCAGCCCGGCAGATATGAATTGGGACTATGGCTACACCTTC.

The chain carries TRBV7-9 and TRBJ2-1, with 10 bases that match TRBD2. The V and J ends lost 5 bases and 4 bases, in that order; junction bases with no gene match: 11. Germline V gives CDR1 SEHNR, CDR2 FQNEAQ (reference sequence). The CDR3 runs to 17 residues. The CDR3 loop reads CASSPQGETSGYNEQFF. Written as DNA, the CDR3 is TGTGCCAGCAGCCCCCAGGGGGAGACTAGCGGGTACAATGAGCAGTTCTTC.

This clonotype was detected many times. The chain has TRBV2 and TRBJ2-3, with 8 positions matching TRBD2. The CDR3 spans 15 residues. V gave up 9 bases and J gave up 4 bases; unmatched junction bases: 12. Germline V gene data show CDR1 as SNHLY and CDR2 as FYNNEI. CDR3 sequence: CASSFGAGDADTQYF. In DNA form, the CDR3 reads TGTGCCAGTTCGTTCGGAGCGGGAGACGCAGATACGCAGTATTTT.